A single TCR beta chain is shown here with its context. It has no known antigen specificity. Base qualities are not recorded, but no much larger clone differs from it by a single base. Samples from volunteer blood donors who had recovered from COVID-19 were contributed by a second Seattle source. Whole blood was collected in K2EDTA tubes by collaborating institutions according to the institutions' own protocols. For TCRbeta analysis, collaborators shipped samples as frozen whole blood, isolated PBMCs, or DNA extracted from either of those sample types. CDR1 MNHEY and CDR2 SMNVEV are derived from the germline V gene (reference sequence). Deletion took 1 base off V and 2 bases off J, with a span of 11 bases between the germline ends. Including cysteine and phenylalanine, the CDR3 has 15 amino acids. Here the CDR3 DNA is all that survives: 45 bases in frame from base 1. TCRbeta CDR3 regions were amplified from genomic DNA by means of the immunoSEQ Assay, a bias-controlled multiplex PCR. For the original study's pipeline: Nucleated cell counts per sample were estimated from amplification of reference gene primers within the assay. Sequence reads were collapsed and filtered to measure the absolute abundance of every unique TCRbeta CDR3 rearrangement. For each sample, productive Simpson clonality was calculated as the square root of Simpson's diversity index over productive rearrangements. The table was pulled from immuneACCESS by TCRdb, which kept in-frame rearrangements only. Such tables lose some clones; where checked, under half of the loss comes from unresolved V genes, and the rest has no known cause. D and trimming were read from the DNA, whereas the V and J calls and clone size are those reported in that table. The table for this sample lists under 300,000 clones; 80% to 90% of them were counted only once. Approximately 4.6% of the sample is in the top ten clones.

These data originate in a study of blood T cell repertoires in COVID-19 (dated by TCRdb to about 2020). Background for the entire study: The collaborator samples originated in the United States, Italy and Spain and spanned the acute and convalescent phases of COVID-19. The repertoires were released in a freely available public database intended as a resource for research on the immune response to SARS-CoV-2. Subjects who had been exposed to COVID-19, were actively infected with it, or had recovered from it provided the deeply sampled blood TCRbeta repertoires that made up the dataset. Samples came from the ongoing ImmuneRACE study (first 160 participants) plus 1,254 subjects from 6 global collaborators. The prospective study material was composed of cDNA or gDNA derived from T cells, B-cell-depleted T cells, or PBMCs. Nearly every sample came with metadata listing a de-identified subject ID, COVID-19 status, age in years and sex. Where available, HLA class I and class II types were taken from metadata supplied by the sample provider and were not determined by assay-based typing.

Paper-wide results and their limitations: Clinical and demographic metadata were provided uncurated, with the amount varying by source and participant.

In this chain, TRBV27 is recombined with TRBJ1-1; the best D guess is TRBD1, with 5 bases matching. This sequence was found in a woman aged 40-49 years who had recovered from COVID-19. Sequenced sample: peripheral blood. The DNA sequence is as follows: TGTGCCAGCAGTTTATTTGCGGGGCCTAACACTGAAGCTTTCTTT. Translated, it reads CASSLFAGPNTEAFF.